The rows below give T cell receptor beta chains drawn from one sample of a study of spatial heterogeneity in lung cancer. In TCRdb, the 5' RACE reads were re-called with MiXCR into one record per CDR3 protein. The sample has about 18,000 distinct CDR3 sequences; around 6.8% are singletons. The sequences come from lung tumor tissue, collected at surgery. Receptors originate from a male donor with early-stage non-small cell lung cancer. The CDR3 runs from the conserved cysteine through the conserved F or W. The D gene is left open where the match is weak. Where a row states a size, it is once, few, many or the class of an expanded clone; other rows omit it.

V: TRBV7-9
D: NA
size: many
length: 14
J: TRBJ1-1
DNA: TGTGCCAGCAGCTTAGCGACATCAAGCACTGAAGCTTTCTTT
CDR3: CASSLATSSTEAFF

V: TRBV11-2
D: NA
size: few
length: 14
J: TRBJ1-3
DNA: TGTGCCAGCAGCTCCACAAGGGGGGGAAACACCATATATTTT
CDR3: CASSSTRGGNTIYF

V: TRBV10-3
D: TRBD1
size: many
length: 14
J: TRBJ2-5
DNA: TGTGCCATCAGTCAAGCAGGGGGCAGGGAGACCCAGTACTTC
CDR3: CAISQAGGRETQYF

V: TRBV28
D: NA
size: many
length: 13
J: TRBJ1-1
DNA: TGTGCCAGCACTACAAGGGGGTCCACTGAAGCTTTCTTT
CDR3: CASTTRGSTEAFF

V: TRBV7-9
D: TRBD1
size: medium-sized
length: 15
J: TRBJ1-4
DNA: TGTGCCAGCAGCATCCCCCGGGACAGACGTGAAAAACTGTTTTTT
CDR3: CASSIPRDRREKLFF

V: TRBV7-9
D: NA
size: many
length: 14
J: TRBJ1-1
DNA: TGTGCCAGCAGCGCCGGGACGGCGAACACTGAAGCTTTCTTT
CDR3: CASSAGTANTEAFF

V: TRBV12-5
D: TRBD1
size: many
length: 14
J: TRBJ1-1
DNA: TGTGCTAGTGGTTTGCGGACAGGTGGAGGTGAAGCTTTCTTT
CDR3: CASGLRTGGGEAFF

V: TRBV11-2
D: TRBD1
size: NA
length: 15
J: TRBJ2-7
DNA: TGTGCCAGCAGCTTAGGAGGGGGCCTCTCCTACGAGCAGTACTTC
CDR3: CASSLGGGLSYEQYF

V: TRBV28
D: TRBD2
size: NA
length: 16
J: TRBJ2-3
DNA: TGTGCCAGCAGTCCGCCTACCGGGGGGGCGACAGATACGCAGTATTTT
CDR3: CASSPPTGGATDTQYF

V: TRBV6-1
D: TRBD1
size: many
length: 16
J: TRBJ1-1
DNA: TGTGCCAGCAGTACGACAGGGGGCGGCCGTCGGCCTGAAGCTTTCTTT
CDR3: CASSTTGGGRRPEAFF

V: TRBV6-1
D: TRBD2
size: many
length: 17
J: TRBJ2-2
DNA: TGTGCCAGCAGCTCTGGGGGCGGGGGGCGTAACACCGGGGAGCTGTTTTTT
CDR3: CASSSGGGGRNTGELFF

V: TRBV9
D: TRBD1
size: many
length: 13
J: TRBJ2-4
DNA: TGTGCCAGCAGCCCGGGACAGCAAAACATTCAGTACTTC
CDR3: CASSPGQQNIQYF

V: TRBV20-1
D: TRBD1
size: many
length: 16
J: TRBJ2-2
DNA: TGCAGTGCTAGAGATAGCCGACAGGGGGTTGCCGGGGAGCTGTTTTTT
CDR3: CSARDSRQGVAGELFF

V: TRBV28
D: NA
size: many
length: 14
J: TRBJ1-5
DNA: TGTGCCAGCAGACGGACCTTTGGCAATCAGCCCCAGCATTTT
CDR3: CASRRTFGNQPQHF

V: TRBV5-1
D: NA
size: NA
length: 13
J: TRBJ2-5
DNA: TGCGCCAGCAGGGCCGGGACCCAAGAGACCCAGTACTTC
CDR3: CASRAGTQETQYF

V: TRBV12-3/TRBV12-4
D: NA
size: many
length: 12
J: TRBJ2-7
DNA: TGTGCCAGCAGTTCGGACTGGTACGAGCAGTACTTC
CDR3: CASSSDWYEQYF

V: TRBV20-1
D: TRBD2
size: many
length: 11
J: TRBJ2-7
DNA: TGCAGTGCTGGGAGGGTCTACGAGCAGTACTTC
CDR3: CSAGRVYEQYF

V: TRBV6-4
D: NA
size: NA
length: 14
J: TRBJ2-3
DNA: TGTGCCAGCAGCACCGGGACCGACGGAGATACGCAGTATTTT
CDR3: CASSTGTDGDTQYF

V: TRBV11-3
D: TRBD2
size: many
length: 17
J: TRBJ2-1
DNA: TGTGCCAGCAGCTTCTCCGGGACTAGCGGCTCCTACAATGAGCAGTTCTTC
CDR3: CASSFSGTSGSYNEQFF

V: TRBV10-2
D: NA
size: many
length: 15
J: TRBJ2-7
DNA: TGCGCCAGCAGCCGCGGGAAGGGTGTCTCCTACGAGCAGTACTTC
CDR3: CASSRGKGVSYEQYF

V: TRBV6-5
D: NA
size: many
length: 15
J: TRBJ1-1
DNA: TGTGCCAGCAGACCAAATGATAGGGGAATAGTCGGTGCTTTCTTT
CDR3: CASRPNDRGIVGAFF

V: TRBV7-9
D: NA
size: many
length: 12
J: TRBJ2-7
DNA: TGTGCCAGCAGCCGGGCGACCTACGAGCAGTACTTC
CDR3: CASSRATYEQYF

V: TRBV4-1
D: TRBD2
size: many
length: 17
J: TRBJ2-7
DNA: TGCGCCAGCAGCCAAGGGGAAGGCCAGCGGGGATCCTACGAGCAGTACTTC
CDR3: CASSQGEGQRGSYEQYF

V: TRBV5-1
D: NA
size: few
length: 15
J: TRBJ2-5
DNA: TGCGCCAGCACAGGCCGAGTGGGGGACCAAGAGACCCAGTACTTC
CDR3: CASTGRVGDQETQYF

V: TRBV4-2
D: TRBD1
size: NA
length: 15
J: TRBJ2-3
DNA: TGTGCCAGCAGCCAAGAACAACAGGGGGCGGTTACGCAGTATTTT
CDR3: CASSQEQQGAVTQYF

V: TRBV9
D: TRBD2
size: many
length: 14
J: TRBJ2-1
DNA: TGTGCCAGCAGCATTCGGGGGGGCAAGGATGAGCAGTTCTTC
CDR3: CASSIRGGKDEQFF